The TCR beta chain under discussion was sequenced for a study of T-cell reconstitution after alpha-beta-depleted transplantation in children. Findings of the study overall: Expanded graft clones numbering several hundred reportedly gave rise to alpha-beta T cells about two months after transplant. The origin of high day-60 TCRbeta diversity in some patients lay in surviving recipient T cells and thymic progenitors.

Concerning this clonotype: What it binds is unknown.

The V end was cut by 5 bases, the J end by 3 bases, with 14 bases between. The CDR3 extends over 14 amino acids. The germline V gene encodes CDR1 SGHTA and CDR2 FQGNSA. TCRbeta library preparation incorporated unique molecular identifiers. TCRdb reprocessed the PCR reads with MiXCR, giving one entry per CDR3 protein. The data show 450,000 to 700,000 distinct CDR3 sequences, 27% seen once. The clonotype was recovered from a boy younger than two with Wiskott-Aldrich syndrome, due to receive a stem cell transplant. The sample here was PBMCs, taken before TCRalphabeta/CD19-depleted stem cell transplant. The V call is TRBV7-2, the J call TRBJ2-7; D gene unclear. The CDR3 coding sequence is TGTGCCAGCAGCCTTTCAATCGCTAACTACGAGCAGTACTTC. Encoded protein: CASSLSIANYEQYF. The entire variable domain, with the rest obtained from reference TRBV7-2 and TRBJ2-7, is as follows: GAGVSQSPSNKVTEKGKDVELRCDPISGHTALYWYRQSLGQGLEFLIYFQGNSAPDKSGLPSDRFSAERTGGSVSTLTIQRTQQEDSAVYLCASSLSIANYEQYFGPGTRLTVT.